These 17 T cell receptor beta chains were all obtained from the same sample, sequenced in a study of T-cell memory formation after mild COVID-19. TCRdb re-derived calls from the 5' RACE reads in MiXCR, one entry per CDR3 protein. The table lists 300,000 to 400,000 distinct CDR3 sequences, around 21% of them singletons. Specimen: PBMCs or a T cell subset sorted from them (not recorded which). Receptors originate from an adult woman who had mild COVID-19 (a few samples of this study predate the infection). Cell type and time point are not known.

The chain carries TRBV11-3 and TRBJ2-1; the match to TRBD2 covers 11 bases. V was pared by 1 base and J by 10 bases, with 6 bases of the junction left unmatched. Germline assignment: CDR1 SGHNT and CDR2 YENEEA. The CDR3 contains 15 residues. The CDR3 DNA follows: TGTGCCAGCAGCTTAGTAGCGGGAGGGCTGGGGGAGCAGTTCTTC. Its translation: CASSLVAGGLGEQFF. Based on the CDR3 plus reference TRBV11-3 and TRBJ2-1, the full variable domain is EAGVVQSPRYKIIEKKQPVAFWCNPISGHNTLYWYLQNLGQGPELLIRYENEEAVDDSQLPKDRFSAERLKGVDSTLKIQPAELGDSAVYLCASSLVAGGLGEQFFGPGTRLTVL.

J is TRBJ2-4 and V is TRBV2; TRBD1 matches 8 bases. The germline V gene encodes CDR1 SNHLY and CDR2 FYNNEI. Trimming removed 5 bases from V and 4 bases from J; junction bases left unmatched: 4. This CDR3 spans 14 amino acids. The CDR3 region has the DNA TGTGCCAGCAGTCGGACAGGGTTGAAAAACATTCAGTACTTC. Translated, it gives CASSRTGLKNIQYF.

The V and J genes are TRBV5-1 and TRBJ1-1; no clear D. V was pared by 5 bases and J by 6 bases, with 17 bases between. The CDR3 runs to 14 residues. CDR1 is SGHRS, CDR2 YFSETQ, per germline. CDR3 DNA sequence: TGCGCCAGCAGACCTAAGACTCAAGCTTCTGAAGCTTTCTTT. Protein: CASRPKTQASEAFF.

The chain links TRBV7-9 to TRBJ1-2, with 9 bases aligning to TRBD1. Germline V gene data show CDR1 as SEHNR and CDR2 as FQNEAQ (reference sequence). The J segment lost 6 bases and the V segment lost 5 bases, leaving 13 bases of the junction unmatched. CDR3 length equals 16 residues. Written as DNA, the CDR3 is TGTGCCAGCAGCCTCCATTGGGACAGGGAAGGTGATGGCTACACCTTC. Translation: CASSLHWDREGDGYTF.

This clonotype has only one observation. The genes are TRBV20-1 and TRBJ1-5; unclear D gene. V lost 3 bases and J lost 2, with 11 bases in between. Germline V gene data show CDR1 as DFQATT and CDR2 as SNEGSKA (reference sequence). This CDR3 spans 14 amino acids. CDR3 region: CSARWGEGNQPQHF. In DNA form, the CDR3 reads TGCAGTGCTAGGTGGGGAGAGGGCAATCAGCCCCAGCATTTT.

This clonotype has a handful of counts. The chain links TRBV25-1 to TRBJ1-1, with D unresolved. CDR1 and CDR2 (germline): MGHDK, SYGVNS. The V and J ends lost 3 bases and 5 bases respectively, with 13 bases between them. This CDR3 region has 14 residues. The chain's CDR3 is CASSDSKRRTEAFF. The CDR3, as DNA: TGTGCCAGCAGTGACTCGAAAAGGCGGACTGAAGCTTTCTTT.

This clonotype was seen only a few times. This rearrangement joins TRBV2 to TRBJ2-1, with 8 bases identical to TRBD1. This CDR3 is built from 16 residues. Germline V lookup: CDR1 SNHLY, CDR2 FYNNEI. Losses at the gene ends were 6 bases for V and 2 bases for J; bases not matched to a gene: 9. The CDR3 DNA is TGTGCCAGCAGAGGCGCAGGGGGCCCCGCCTACAATGAGCAGTTCTTC. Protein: CASRGAGGPAYNEQFF.

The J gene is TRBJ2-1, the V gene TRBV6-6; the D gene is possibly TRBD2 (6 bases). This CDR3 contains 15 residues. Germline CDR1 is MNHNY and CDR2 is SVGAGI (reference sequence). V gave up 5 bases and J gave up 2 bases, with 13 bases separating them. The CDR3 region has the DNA TGTGCCAGCAGTCATCCCGGGACTGCCTACAATGAGCAGTTCTTC. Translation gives CASSHPGTAYNEQFF.

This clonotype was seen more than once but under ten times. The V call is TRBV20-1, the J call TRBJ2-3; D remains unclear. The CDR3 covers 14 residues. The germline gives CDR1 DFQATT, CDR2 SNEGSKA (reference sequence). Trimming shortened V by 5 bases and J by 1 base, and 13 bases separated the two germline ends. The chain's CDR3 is CSAVRSRGTDTQYF. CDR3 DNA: TGCAGTGCTGTACGGAGTAGGGGCACAGATACGCAGTATTTT.

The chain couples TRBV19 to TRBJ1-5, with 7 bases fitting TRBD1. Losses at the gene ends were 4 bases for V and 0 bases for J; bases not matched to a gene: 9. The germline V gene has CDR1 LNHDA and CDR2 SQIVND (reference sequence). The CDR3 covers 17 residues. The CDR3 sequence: CASSTTGKGGSNQPQHF. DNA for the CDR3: TGTGCCAGTAGTACGACAGGGAAAGGGGGTAGCAATCAGCCCCAGCATTTT.

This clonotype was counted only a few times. Written as DNA, the CDR3 is TGTGCCAGCAGGCCCACCGGATACTACAATGAGCAGTTCTTC. Its translation is CASRPTGYYNEQFF. The chain couples TRBV7-3 to TRBJ2-1; no clear D. The V gene lost 6 bases and the J gene lost 3 bases, with 12 bases spanning the gap. This CDR3 contains 14 residues. In germline, CDR1 is SGHTA, CDR2 FQGTGA.

The CDR3 here is CASSLETSGVSSYNEQFF. Here the CDR3 DNA reads TGTGCCAGCAGTTTAGAGACTAGCGGGGTAAGCTCCTACAATGAGCAGTTCTTC. This chain uses TRBV12-3 or TRBV12-4 with TRBJ2-1; 11 bases map to TRBD2. The CDR3 sequence is 18 residues long. V was pared by 1 base and J by 0 bases, with 5 bases of the junction left unmatched.

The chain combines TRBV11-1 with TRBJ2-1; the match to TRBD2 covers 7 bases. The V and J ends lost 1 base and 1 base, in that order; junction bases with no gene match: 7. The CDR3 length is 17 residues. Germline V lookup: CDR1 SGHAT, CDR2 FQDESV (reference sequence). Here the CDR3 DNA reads TGTGCCAGCAGCTTAGGCGCGGGAGTGGGATCCTACAATGAGCAGTTCTTC. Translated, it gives CASSLGAGVGSYNEQFF.

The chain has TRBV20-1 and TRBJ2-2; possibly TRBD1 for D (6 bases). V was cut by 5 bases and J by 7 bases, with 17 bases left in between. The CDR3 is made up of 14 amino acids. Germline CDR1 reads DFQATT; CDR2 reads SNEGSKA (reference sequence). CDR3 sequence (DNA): TGCAGTGCTCAGGACAGATTCCTCATCGGGGAGCTGTTTTTT. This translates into CSAQDRFLIGELFF.

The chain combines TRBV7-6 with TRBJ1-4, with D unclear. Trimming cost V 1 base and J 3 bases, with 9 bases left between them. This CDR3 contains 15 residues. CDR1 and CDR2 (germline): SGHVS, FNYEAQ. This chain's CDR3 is CASSLVWNANEKLFF. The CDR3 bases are TGTGCCAGCAGCTTAGTTTGGAATGCTAATGAAAAACTGTTTTTT.

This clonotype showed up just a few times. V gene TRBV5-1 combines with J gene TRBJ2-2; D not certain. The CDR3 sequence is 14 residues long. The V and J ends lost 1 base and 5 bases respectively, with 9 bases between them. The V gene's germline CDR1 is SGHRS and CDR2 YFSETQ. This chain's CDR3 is CASSLQQFTGELFF. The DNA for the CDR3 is TGCGCCAGCAGCTTGCAGCAGTTTACCGGGGAGCTGTTTTTT.

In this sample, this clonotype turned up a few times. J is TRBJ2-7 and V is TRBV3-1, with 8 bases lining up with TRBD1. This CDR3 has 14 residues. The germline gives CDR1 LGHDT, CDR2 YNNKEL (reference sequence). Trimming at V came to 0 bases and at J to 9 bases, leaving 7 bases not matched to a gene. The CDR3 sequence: CASSQDPDRAGQYF. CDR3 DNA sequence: TGTGCCAGCAGCCAAGATCCGGACAGGGCAGGGCAGTACTTC.